The rows below give T cell receptor beta chains drawn from one sample of a study of Ad26.COV2.S vaccination and SARS-CoV-2 variants. Produced via immunoSEQ multiplex PCR; TCRdb's table is partial and in-frame only. In the table there are roughly 420,000 clones, 85% to 90% of which are singletons. The sequencing here drew on peripheral blood, taken in a trial of Ad26.COV2.S vaccine versus placebo. The receptors derive from a person aged 18-60 years who received the Ad26.COV2.S COVID-19 vaccine or a placebo. The CDR3 runs from the conserved cysteine through the conserved F or W. Not all rows give a size; the values are once, few, many and, for expanded clones, a class.

J	V	size	CDR3
TRBJ1-1	TRBV19	NA	CASSNPVFGTGNTEAFF
TRBJ2-1	TRBV5-5	once	CASSLGRSSYNEQFF
TRBJ2-3	TRBV15	once	CATSRQGEVRRNTQYF
TRBJ1-2	TRBV7-2	NA	CASERWGLNGYTF
TRBJ2-3	TRBV28	NA	CASTRGHAQQYF
TRBJ2-5	TRBV7-2	NA	CASSLVGRGSETQYF
TRBJ1-2	TRBV7-2	NA	CASSPDSIYGYTF
TRBJ2-7	TRBV7-3	once	CASSLDGGPAYEQYF
TRBJ1-1	TRBV5-1	NA	CASRFNRENTEAFF
TRBJ1-1	TRBV18	NA	CASSSAFGDAFF
TRBJ1-2	TRBV7-2	once	CASSLRQGVGYTF
TRBJ1-3	TRBV28	NA	CASSQYVDWAGNTIYF
TRBJ2-3	TRBV23-1	NA	CASSQGPGQRPGADTQYF
TRBJ1-2	TRBV5-1	NA	CASSLDSSNYGYTF
TRBJ1-5	TRBV7-2	once	CASSLRGPDQPQHF
TRBJ2-2	TRBV27	NA	CASSFFPGSIEYTGELFF
TRBJ2-1	TRBV27	NA	CASSLGLAGTEQFF
TRBJ2-1	TRBV7-2	NA	CASRSDLDPSYNEQFF
TRBJ1-2	TRBV6-1	NA	CASSEGPGPYGYTF
TRBJ1-5	TRBV7-2	NA	CASSFGQGAVQPQHF
TRBJ2-7	TRBV28	NA	CASSHASRDIWPYEQYF
TRBJ2-1	TRBV24-1	NA	CATSDLRLAGVDEQFF
TRBJ2-2	TRBV7-6	NA	CASSLVGENTGELFF
TRBJ2-2	TRBV7-3	NA	CASSLNAPTNTGELFF
TRBJ2-2	TRBV9	NA	CASSVVAGTTGELFF
TRBJ1-4	TRBV5-1	NA	CASKGSSGDEKLFF
TRBJ1-1	TRBV10-3	NA	CAISVEGTEAFF
TRBJ1-5	TRBV18	few	CASSPPGHRQPQHF
TRBJ2-7	TRBV6-5	NA	CASTRDSAAGEQYF
TRBJ1-5	TRBV2	NA	CASSETGGTPQHF
TRBJ1-4	TRBV6-2/TRBV6-3	NA	CASSIPRDRGKLFF
TRBJ1-6	TRBV19	NA	CASSIGANSPLHF
TRBJ1-1	TRBV7-9	few	CASSLGLRAEAFF
TRBJ1-2	TRBV25-1	NA	CASSEYGDYGYTF
TRBJ1-2	TRBV7-2	once	CASSLPGTQNYGYTF
TRBJ1-2	TRBV4-1	few	CASSQGSGTDYGYTF
TRBJ2-5	TRBV11-3	NA	CASGFQGGETQYF
TRBJ2-3	TRBV20-1	few	CSAKRTDTQYF
TRBJ2-7	TRBV7-3	NA	CASSVGGSYEQYF
TRBJ2-1	TRBV29-1	NA	CSPSSGSNEQFF
TRBJ2-4	TRBV7-2	once	CASSSRQAGVLAKNIQYF
TRBJ2-7	TRBV5-1	few	CASNQGTTYEQYF
TRBJ2-1	TRBV7-9	NA	CASRLSGGFYNEQFF
TRBJ1-2	TRBV19	NA	CASSTMDRVNYGYTF
TRBJ2-7	TRBV4-2	NA	CASSQDGRTGNSYEQYF
TRBJ1-6	TRBV7-9	NA	CASSLARYNSPLHF
TRBJ2-7	TRBV27	NA	CASSPILGRRVAYEQYF
TRBJ1-4	TRBV18	NA	CASSPSLNEKLFF
TRBJ1-5	TRBV5-1	few	CASSNTGGSQPQHF
TRBJ2-1	TRBV14	few	CASRASGTSPREQFF
TRBJ2-3	TRBV4-1	once	CASSQARSTDTQYF
TRBJ2-5	TRBV7-9	NA	CASSLGTGFQETQYF
TRBJ1-1	TRBV29-1	NA	CSVRTGGRAFF
TRBJ2-5	TRBV12-3/TRBV12-4	NA	CASSRTSMETQYF